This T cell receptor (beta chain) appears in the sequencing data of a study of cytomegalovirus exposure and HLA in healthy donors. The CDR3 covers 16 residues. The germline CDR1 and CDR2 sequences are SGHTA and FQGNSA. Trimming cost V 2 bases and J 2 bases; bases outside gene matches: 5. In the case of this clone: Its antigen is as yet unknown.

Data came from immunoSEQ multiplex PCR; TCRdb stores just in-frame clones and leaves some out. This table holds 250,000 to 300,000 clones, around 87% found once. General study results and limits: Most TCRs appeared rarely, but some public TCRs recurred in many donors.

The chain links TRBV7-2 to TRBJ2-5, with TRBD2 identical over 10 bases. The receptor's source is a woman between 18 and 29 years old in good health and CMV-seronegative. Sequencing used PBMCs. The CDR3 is CASSLLRSGGQETQYF. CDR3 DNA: TGTGCCAGCAGCTTATTGCGTAGCGGGGGGCAAGAGACCCAGTACTTC.